This entry describes one T cell receptor (beta chain). What it binds is unknown. These data originate in a study of T-cell memory formation after mild COVID-19. Study-wide points: Contracting clones localized mainly to CM and EM when CD4+ and mainly to EMRA when CD8+.

MiXCR was run by TCRdb on the 5' RACE reads, yielding one entry per CDR3 protein. The repertoire holds roughly 600,000 distinct CDR3 sequences, with about a sixth as singletons. This CDR3 has 14 residues. CDR1 is SGHKS, CDR2 YYEKEE, per germline (reference sequence). V dropped 1 base and J dropped 8 bases, with 15 bases sitting between them. Sequencing was performed on PBMCs or a T cell subset sorted from them (not recorded which). V gene TRBV5-5 combines with J gene TRBJ1-2, with D possibly matching TRBD1 (5 bases). This receptor was taken from an adult woman who had mild COVID-19 (a few samples of this study predate the infection). Cell type and time point are not known. The CDR3 DNA is TGTGCCAGCAGCTTGAGTGGGCAGGGCATGGGCTACACCTTC. It encodes CASSLSGQGMGYTF.